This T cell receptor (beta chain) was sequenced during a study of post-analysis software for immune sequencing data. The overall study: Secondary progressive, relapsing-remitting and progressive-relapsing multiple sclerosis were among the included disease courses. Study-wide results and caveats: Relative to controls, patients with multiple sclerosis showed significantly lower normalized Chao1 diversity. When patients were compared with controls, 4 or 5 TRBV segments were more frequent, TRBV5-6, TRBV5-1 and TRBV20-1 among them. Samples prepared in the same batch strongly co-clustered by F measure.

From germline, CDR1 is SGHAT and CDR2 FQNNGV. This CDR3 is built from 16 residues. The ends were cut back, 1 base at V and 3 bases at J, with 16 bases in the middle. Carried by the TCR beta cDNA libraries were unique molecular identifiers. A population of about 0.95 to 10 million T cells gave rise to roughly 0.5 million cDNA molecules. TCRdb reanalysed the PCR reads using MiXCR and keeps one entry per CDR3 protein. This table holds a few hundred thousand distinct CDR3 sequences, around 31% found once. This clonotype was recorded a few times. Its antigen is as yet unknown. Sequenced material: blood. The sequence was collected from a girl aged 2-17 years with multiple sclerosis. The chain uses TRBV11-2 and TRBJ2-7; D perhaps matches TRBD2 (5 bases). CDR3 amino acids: CASSLAGGGPYYEQYF. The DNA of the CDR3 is TGTGCCAGCAGCTTAGCTGGCGGAGGTCCCTACTACGAGCAGTACTTC.